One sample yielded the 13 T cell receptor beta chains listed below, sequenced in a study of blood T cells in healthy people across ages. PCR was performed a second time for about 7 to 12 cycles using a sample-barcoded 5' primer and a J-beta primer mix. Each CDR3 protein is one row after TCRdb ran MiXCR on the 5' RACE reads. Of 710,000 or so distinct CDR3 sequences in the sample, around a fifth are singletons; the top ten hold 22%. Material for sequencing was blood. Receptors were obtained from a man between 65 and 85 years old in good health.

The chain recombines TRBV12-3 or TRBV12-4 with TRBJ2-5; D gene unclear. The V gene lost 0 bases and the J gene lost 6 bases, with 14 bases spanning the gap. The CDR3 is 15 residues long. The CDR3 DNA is TGTGCCAGCAGTTTAGCCGTACAGAGTCAACAGACCCAGTACTTC. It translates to CASSLAVQSQQTQYF.

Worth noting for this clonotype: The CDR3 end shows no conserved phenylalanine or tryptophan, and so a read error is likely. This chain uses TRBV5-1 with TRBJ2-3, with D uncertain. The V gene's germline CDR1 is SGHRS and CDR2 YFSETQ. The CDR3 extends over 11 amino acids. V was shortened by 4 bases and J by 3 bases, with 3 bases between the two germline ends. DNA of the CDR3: TGCGCCAGCAGCCAGACAGATACGCAGTATCTT. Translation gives CASSQTDTQYL.

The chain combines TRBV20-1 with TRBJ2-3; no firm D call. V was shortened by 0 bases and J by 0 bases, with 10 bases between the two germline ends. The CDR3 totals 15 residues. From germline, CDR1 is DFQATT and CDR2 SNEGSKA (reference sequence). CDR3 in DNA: TGCAGTGCTAGAGATTTGCGAACTAGCACAGATACGCAGTATTTT. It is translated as CSARDLRTSTDTQYF.

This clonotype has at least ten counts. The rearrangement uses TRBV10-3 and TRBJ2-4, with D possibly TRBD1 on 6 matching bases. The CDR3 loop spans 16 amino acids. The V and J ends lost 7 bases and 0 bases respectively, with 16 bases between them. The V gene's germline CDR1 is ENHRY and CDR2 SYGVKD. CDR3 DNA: TGTGCCATCAAATCGGACAGTCGTACAGCCAAAAACATTCAGTACTTC. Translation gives CAIKSDSRTAKNIQYF.

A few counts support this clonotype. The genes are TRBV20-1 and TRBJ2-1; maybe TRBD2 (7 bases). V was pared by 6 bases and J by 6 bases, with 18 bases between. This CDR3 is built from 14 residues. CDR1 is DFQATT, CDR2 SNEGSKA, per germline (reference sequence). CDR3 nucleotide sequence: TGCAGTGCAAAGGGGTGGGGGGGCCCCAATGAGCAGTTCTTC. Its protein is CSAKGWGGPNEQFF.

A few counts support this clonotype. This CDR3 is CSVPGLASETQYF. DNA of the CDR3: TGCAGCGTACCGGGACTAGCTTCCGAGACCCAGTACTTC. V gene TRBV29-1 combines with J gene TRBJ2-5; 9 bases map to TRBD2. V gave up 6 bases and J gave up 5 bases; unmatched junction bases: 7. The CDR3 is made up of 13 amino acids. Per germline, CDR1 SQVTM and CDR2 ANQGSEA.

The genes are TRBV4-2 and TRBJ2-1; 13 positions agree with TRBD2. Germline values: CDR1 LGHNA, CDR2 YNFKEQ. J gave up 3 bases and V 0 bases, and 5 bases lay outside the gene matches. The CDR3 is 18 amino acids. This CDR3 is CASSQETSGGAGYNEQFF. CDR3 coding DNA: TGTGCCAGCAGCCAAGAAACTAGCGGGGGGGCGGGCTACAATGAGCAGTTCTTC.

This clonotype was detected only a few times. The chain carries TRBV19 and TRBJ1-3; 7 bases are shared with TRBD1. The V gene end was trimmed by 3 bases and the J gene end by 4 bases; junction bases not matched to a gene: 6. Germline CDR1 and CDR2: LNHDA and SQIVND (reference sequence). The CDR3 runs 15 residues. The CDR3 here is CASSILTGMGNTIYF. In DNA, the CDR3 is TGTGCCAGTAGTATCCTGACAGGGATGGGAAACACCATATATTTT. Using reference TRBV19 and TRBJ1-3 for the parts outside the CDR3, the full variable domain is DGGITQSPKYLFRKEGQNVTLSCEQNLNHDAMYWYRQDPGQGLRLIYYSQIVNDFQKGDIAEGYSVSREKKESFPLTVTSAQKNPTAFYLCASSILTGMGNTIYFGEGSWLTVV.

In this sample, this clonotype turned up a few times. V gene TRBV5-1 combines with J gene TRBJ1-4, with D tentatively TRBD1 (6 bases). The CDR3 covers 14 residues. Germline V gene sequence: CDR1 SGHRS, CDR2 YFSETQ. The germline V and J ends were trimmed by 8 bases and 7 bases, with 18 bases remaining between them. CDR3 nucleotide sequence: TGCGCCAGTTCCTACAGGGAAGGCTCTGAAAAACTGTTTTTT. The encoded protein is CASSYREGSEKLFF.

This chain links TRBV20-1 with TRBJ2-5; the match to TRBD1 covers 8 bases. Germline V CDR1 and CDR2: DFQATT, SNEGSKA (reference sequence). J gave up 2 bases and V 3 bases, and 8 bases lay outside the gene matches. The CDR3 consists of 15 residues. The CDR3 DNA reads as TGCAGTGCTAGCAAACAGGGGGGAAATCAAGAGACCCAGTACTTC. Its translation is CSASKQGGNQETQYF.

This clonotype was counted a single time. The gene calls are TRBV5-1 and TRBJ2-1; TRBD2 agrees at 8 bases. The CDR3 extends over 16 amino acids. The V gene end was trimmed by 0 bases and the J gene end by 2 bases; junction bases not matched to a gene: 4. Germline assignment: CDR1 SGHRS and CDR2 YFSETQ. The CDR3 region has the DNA TGCGCCAGCAGCTTGGGGCCGGGAGGGGCCTACAATGAGCAGTTCTTC. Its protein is CASSLGPGGAYNEQFF.

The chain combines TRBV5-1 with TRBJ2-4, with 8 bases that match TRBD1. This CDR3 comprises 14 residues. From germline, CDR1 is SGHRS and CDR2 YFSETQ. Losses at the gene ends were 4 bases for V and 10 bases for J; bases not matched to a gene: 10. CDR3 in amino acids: CASSPAGTGDIQYF. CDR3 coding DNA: TGCGCCAGCAGCCCGGCCGGGACAGGTGATATTCAGTACTTC.

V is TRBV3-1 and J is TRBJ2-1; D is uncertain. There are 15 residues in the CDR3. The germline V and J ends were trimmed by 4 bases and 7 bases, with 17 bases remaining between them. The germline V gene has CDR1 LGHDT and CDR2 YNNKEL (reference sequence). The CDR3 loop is CASSLGRIKWNEQFF. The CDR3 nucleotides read TGTGCCAGCAGCCTCGGGCGGATAAAGTGGAATGAGCAGTTCTTC.